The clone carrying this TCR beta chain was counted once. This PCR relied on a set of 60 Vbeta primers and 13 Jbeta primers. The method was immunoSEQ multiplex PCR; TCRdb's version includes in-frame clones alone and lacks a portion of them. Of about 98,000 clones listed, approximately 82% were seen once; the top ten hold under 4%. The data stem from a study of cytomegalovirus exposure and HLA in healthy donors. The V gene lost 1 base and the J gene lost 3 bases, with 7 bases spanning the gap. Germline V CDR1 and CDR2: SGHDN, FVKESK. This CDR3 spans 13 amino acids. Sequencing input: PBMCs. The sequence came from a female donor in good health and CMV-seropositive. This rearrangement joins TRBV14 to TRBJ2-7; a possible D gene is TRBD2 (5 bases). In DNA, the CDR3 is TGTGCCAGCAGCCAAGTGCGGGTCTACGAGCAGTACTTC. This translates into CASSQVRVYEQYF.